This T cell receptor beta chain was profiled in a study of blood T cell repertoires in COVID-19. Study-level background: PBMCs, B-cell-depleted T cells, or T cells were the source of the cDNA or gDNA that made up the material.

Authors' methods: Amplifying reference gene primers gave estimates of nucleated cell counts. Only in-frame clones appear in the TCRdb table, and some are missing; sequencing was by immunoSEQ multiplex PCR. V, J and clone size were drawn from that table, and D and trimming were deduced from the DNA. The sample has 100,000 to 120,000 clones, 88% seen once; the top ten hold less than 4%. Sequencing input: peripheral blood. The receptor was derived from a woman in her forties or fifties with acute or convalescent COVID-19.

CDR3 in DNA: TGTGCCAGCTCACCCCAGGGGTTCGGCACTGAAGCTTTCTTT. This encodes CASSPQGFGTEAFF. V and J are TRBV18 and TRBJ1-1; tentative D call: TRBD1 (6 bases). Looked up from germline, CDR1 is KGHSH and CDR2 is LQKENI. CDR3 size: 14 residues. V was clipped by 3 bases and J by 4 bases, with 12 bases between them.